Following are 21 T cell receptor beta chains from one sample sequenced in a study of T cell responses to AZD1222 COVID-19 vaccine. TCRdb's table, derived via immunoSEQ multiplex PCR, lists solely in-frame clones and lacks some. The table includes 150,000 to 200,000 clones, approximately 94% detected once. The source was peripheral blood, collected 28 days after the second dose of the MenACWY control vaccine. These receptors were taken from an adult who received the MenACWY meningococcal vaccine as a control.

The V call is TRBV11-3, the J call TRBJ2-1; the D gene is possibly TRBD1 (5 bases). V dropped 6 bases and J dropped 6 bases, with 15 bases sitting between them. Germline assignment: CDR1 SGHNT and CDR2 YENEEA. The CDR3 loop spans 14 amino acids. Written as DNA, the CDR3 is TGTGCCAGCAGAACACGTAGGGGCGGCAATGAGCAGTTCTTC. This gives the protein CASRTRRGGNEQFF.

The rearrangement uses TRBV12-5 and TRBJ2-3; D gene ambiguous. V lost 2 bases and J 6 bases, leaving 9 bases between the germline ends. This CDR3 is built from 13 residues. In germline, CDR1 is LGHNT, CDR2 FRNRAP. Here the CDR3 DNA reads TGTGCTAGTGGTTTGAAAGACTCTGATACGCAGTATTTT. Translated: CASGLKDSDTQYF.

The V and J genes are TRBV27 and TRBJ1-6; no clear D gene. CDR3 size: 9 residues. V lost 8 bases, J lost 14 bases, and 7 bases lay in between. Germline-derived CDR1 and CDR2 are MNHEY and SMNVEV (reference sequence). This chain's CDR3 is CASVRALHF. CDR3 bases: TGTGCCAGCGTTAGGGCCCTCCACTTT.

For the CDR3, the DNA is TGTGCCAGCAGTCCGTGGACAGGGATCGCCTACGAGCAGTACTTC. Residues: CASSPWTGIAYEQYF. The chain links TRBV6-2 or TRBV6-3 to TRBJ2-7, with TRBD1 matching over 8 bases. Per the germline V gene, CDR1 is MNHEY and CDR2 is SVGEGT. The CDR3 runs 15 residues. Trimming cost V 5 bases and J 2 bases; bases outside gene matches: 8.

V is TRBV27 and J is TRBJ1-1; tentative D call: TRBD1 (5 bases). The CDR3 sequence is 15 residues long. Trimming took off 3 bases at V and 0 bases at J, with 11 bases between the two ends. Germline V lookup: CDR1 MNHEY, CDR2 SMNVEV (reference sequence). Here the CDR3 reads CASSFSGLLNTEAFF. In DNA form, the CDR3 reads TGTGCCAGCAGTTTTTCGGGACTTCTGAACACTGAAGCTTTCTTT.

This chain joins TRBV5-1 and TRBJ2-2; D gene uncertain. Germline V gene sequence: CDR1 SGHRS, CDR2 YFSETQ. Trimming shortened V by 0 bases and J by 1 base, and 4 bases separated the two germline ends. This CDR3 region has 14 residues. CDR3 region: CASSLGKNTGELFF. Written as DNA, the CDR3 is TGCGCCAGCAGCTTGGGGAAGAACACCGGGGAGCTGTTTTTT. Variable domain in full (rest from reference TRBV5-1 and TRBJ2-2): KAGVTQTPRYLIKTRGQQVTLSCSPISGHRSVSWYQQTPGQGLQFLFEYFSETQRNKGNFPGRFSGRQFSNSRSEMNVSTLELGDSALYLCASSLGKNTGELFFGEGSRLTVL.

The chain is built from TRBV27 and TRBJ2-5, with 8 positions matching TRBD1. This CDR3 comprises 20 residues. CDR1 and CDR2 from the germline V gene are MNHEY and SMNVEV (reference sequence). V lost 3 bases, J lost 4 bases, and 22 bases stayed unmatched. DNA for the CDR3: TGTGCCAGCAGTTTTTGGCCCCCACAGGGGGTGATCGCAGCCAGAGAGACCCAGTACTTC. This gives the protein CASSFWPPQGVIAARETQYF.

The chain has TRBV27 and TRBJ2-2, with D perhaps TRBD1 (6 bases). The CDR3 is 14 amino acids. The V end was cut by 0 bases, the J end by 7 bases, with 9 bases between. In germline, CDR1 is MNHEY, CDR2 SMNVEV (reference sequence). The CDR3 coding sequence is TGTGCCAGCAGTTTATCACAGGGAAACGGGGAGCTGTTTTTT. Its translation is CASSLSQGNGELFF.

The chain uses TRBV3-1 (or the pseudogene TRBV3-2) and TRBJ1-1; D is ambiguous. This CDR3 has 12 amino acids. Germline CDR1 and CDR2: LGHDT and YNNKEL (reference sequence). Trimming removed 1 base from V and 6 bases from J, with 6 bases in between. Written as DNA, the CDR3 is TGTGCCAGCAGCCAAGGGGAATCTGAAGCTTTCTTT. Protein: CASSQGESEAFF.

V usage is TRBV28 and J usage is TRBJ1-2; 8 bases map to TRBD1. The CDR3 runs to 16 residues. The germline CDR1 and CDR2 sequences are MDHEN and SYDVKM. Losses at the gene ends were 8 bases for V and 4 bases for J; bases not matched to a gene: 15. The CDR3 DNA sequence: TGTGCCAGCCGCCTCGGAGGGGCAGGGGGCGTCTATGGCTACACCTTC. Encoded protein: CASRLGGAGGVYGYTF.

The chain uses TRBV5-8 and TRBJ2-2; TRBD1 matches at 7 bases. Germline V lookup: CDR1 SGHTS, CDR2 YDEGEE. The trim removed 0 bases at V and 4 bases at J, leaving 3 bases unmatched. The CDR3 runs 15 residues. The CDR3 loop is CASSLEAGGTGELFF. CDR3 in DNA: TGTGCCAGCAGCTTGGAGGCAGGGGGCACCGGGGAGCTGTTTTTT.

The genes are TRBV12-3 or TRBV12-4 and TRBJ1-1; a possible D gene is TRBD1 (6 bases). V dropped 10 bases and J dropped 6 bases, with 18 bases sitting between them. CDR3 length: 13 amino acids. CDR3 in amino acids: CATRPGVLPEAFF. The CDR3 DNA reads as TGTGCCACCAGGCCAGGGGTGTTACCTGAAGCTTTCTTT.

The J gene is TRBJ2-7, the V gene TRBV27; D is ambiguous. Trimming removed 6 bases at V and 2 bases at J, with 14 bases between. CDR3 length: 14 amino acids. Germline V lookup: CDR1 MNHEY, CDR2 SMNVEV (reference sequence). In DNA, the CDR3 is TGTGCCAGCAGAGACTCGATCAGGACCTACGAGCAGTACTTC. Protein product: CASRDSIRTYEQYF.

The genes are TRBV9 and TRBJ2-1; 8 positions match TRBD1. The CDR3 runs to 18 residues. Germline CDR1 is SGDLS and CDR2 is YYNGEE. J was trimmed by 2 bases and V by 1 base; bases with no gene match: 11. CDR3 in DNA: TGTGCCAGCAGCGTATGGGTTGGGACAGGAAGAGCCTACAATGAGCAGTTCTTC. Encoded protein: CASSVWVGTGRAYNEQFF. Variable domain in full (rest from reference TRBV9 and TRBJ2-1): DSGVTQTPKHLITATGQRVTLRCSPRSGDLSVYWYQQSLDQGLQFLIQYYNGEERAKGNILERFSAQQFPDLHSELNLSSLELGDSALYFCASSVWVGTGRAYNEQFFGPGTRLTVL.

This sequence joins TRBV28 and TRBJ1-2; D not certain. The CDR3 loop spans 13 amino acids. Germline CDR1 is MDHEN and CDR2 is SYDVKM. The ends were cut back, 2 bases at V and 5 bases at J, with 9 bases in the middle. In DNA form, the CDR3 reads TGTGCCAGCAGTTTAGGGAATTGGTATGGCTACACCTTC. Translating gives CASSLGNWYGYTF.

V usage is TRBV27 and J usage is TRBJ1-5, with D perhaps TRBD1 (5 bases). V was clipped by 10 bases and J by 3 bases, with 10 bases between them. Germline-derived CDR1 and CDR2 are MNHEY and SMNVEV (reference sequence). The CDR3 runs to 12 residues. CDR3 residues: CAIGTLNQPQHF. In DNA form, the CDR3 reads TGTGCCATCGGGACCCTCAATCAGCCCCAGCATTTT.

This chain connects TRBV13 to TRBJ1-1; D unresolved. The CDR3 is 16 amino acids. CDR1 and CDR2 from the germline V gene are PRHDT and FYEKMQ (reference sequence). Trimming removed 1 base at V and 3 bases at J, with 15 bases between. CDR3 nucleotide sequence: TGTGCCAGCAGCTTAGAGGGTAGGGAGGTGGACACTGAAGCTTTCTTT. Its protein product is CASSLEGREVDTEAFF.

This clone was seen just once. The chain links TRBV7-3 to TRBJ2-1, with 13 bases aligning to TRBD2. V was pared by 5 bases and J by 7 bases, with 5 bases of the junction left unmatched. CDR1 and CDR2 from the germline V gene are SGHTA and FQGTGA. The CDR3 is made up of 15 amino acids. CDR3 coding DNA: TGTGCCAGCAGCCAAGGACTAGCGGGAGCGAATGAGCAGTTCTTC. This codes for CASSQGLAGANEQFF.

The V gene is TRBV6-6, the J gene TRBJ1-1; D might be TRBD1 (5 bases). The V gene's germline CDR1 is MNHNY and CDR2 SVGAGI (reference sequence). V was clipped by 5 bases and J by 8 bases, with 12 bases between them. The CDR3 sequence is 12 residues long. The CDR3 DNA follows: TGTGCCAGCAGTGGGACCGCGACGGAAGCTTTCTTT. As protein: CASSGTATEAFF.

The gene calls are TRBV19 and TRBJ1-2; no clear D. The V end lost 7 bases, the J end lost 1 base, and 7 bases lay between the germline ends. This CDR3 contains 12 residues. Germline CDR1 is LNHDA and CDR2 is SQIVND (reference sequence). DNA of the CDR3: TGTGCCAGTAACAGCATTAACTATGGCTACACCTTC. Amino acid sequence: CASNSINYGYTF.

This clone was observed once. The chain couples TRBV6-5 to TRBJ1-5, with TRBD1 matching over 7 bases. The germline CDR1 and CDR2 sequences are MNHEY and SVGAGI. The CDR3 extends over 14 amino acids. V trimming: 6 bases; J trimming: 7 bases; junction bases outside the gene matches: 9. CDR3 residues: CASRSGQDWQPQHF. The CDR3 DNA follows: TGTGCCAGCAGGAGCGGACAGGATTGGCAGCCCCAGCATTTT.